This record covers a single T cell receptor beta chain. This record belongs to a study of blood T cell repertoires in COVID-19. The V gene's germline CDR1 is SGDLS and CDR2 YYNGEE. This CDR3 contains 15 residues. V gave up 2 bases and J gave up 4 bases, with 16 bases separating them. The data were produced by immunoSEQ multiplex PCR, yet TCRdb's version contains in-frame clones alone and is incomplete. The top ten clones hold roughly 0.99% of a sample with roughly 45,000 clones, over 85% of them seen once. Sequencing was done on a sample of peripheral blood. The clonotype originates from a man in his 60s with COVID-19, enrolled during active disease. V usage is TRBV9 and J usage is TRBJ2-7, with D perhaps matching TRBD2 (6 bases). The CDR3 DNA reads TGTGCCAGCAGCGTCCAGGGAGGTAGTGGATACGAGCAGTACTTC. Protein: CASSVQGGSGYEQYF. The full variable domain, completed using reference TRBV9 and TRBJ2-7, is DSGVTQTPKHLITATGQRVTLRCSPRSGDLSVYWYQQSLDQGLQFLIQYYNGEERAKGNILERFSAQQFPDLHSELNLSSLELGDSALYFCASSVQGGSGYEQYFGPGTRLTVT.